This paragraph covers one TCR beta chain sequence. Primers: 60 V beta forward and 13 J beta reverse. The table came from immunoSEQ multiplex PCR; TCRdb's copy has only in-frame clones and leaves some out. The table includes approximately 84,000 clones, 85% to 90% detected once. V lost 0 bases and J 4 bases, leaving 13 bases between the germline ends. CDR3 size: 16 residues. The sample belongs to a study of glioma-infiltrating T cells after dendritic cell vaccination. Study at large: Between about 2002 and 2013, patients got autologous tumor lysate-pulsed dendritic cell vaccines.

The source material was blood, sampled before dendritic cell vaccination. The receptor comes from a human donor with glioblastoma. The rearrangement links TRBV23-1 to TRBJ1-3, with D unclear. TRBV23-1 is filed as an ORF, its function uncertain. CDR3: CASSQSISRWGNTIYF. In DNA form, the CDR3 reads TGCGCCAGCAGTCAATCTATCTCGAGATGGGGAAACACCATATATTTT.